This T cell receptor (beta chain) was found in a study of CD8+ T cells in alopecia areata. At the level of the study: Treated patients swallowed 5 to 10 mg of oral tofacitinib twice daily. Dosing spanned 6 to 18 months on tofacitinib, then 6 months off drug. Study results and caveats: Normal-skin resident alphabeta T cells also appear among scalp sample sequences.

A remark on this clone: Its antigen is unknown.

RNA was extracted and reverse transcribed into cDNA as the sequencing template. Sequenced by immunoSEQ multiplex PCR; TCRdb stores in-frame clones only, minus some. The sample holds 150,000 to 160,000 clones, 45% to 60% seen once. The specimen comprised CD8+ T cells sorted from blood, sampled at week 0. This receptor was taken from a human donor with alopecia areata.

CDR3 nucleotides: TGCGCCAGCAGCCAAGGACATCCTCTCGCCTACGAGCAGTACTTC. It is translated as CASSQGHPLAYEQYF. The rearrangement uses TRBV4-3 and TRBJ2-7; D gene ambiguous. V lost 1 base, J lost 2 bases, and 12 bases lay in between. Germline CDR1 LGHNA, CDR2 YSLEER. The CDR3 totals 15 residues.